Below, one TCR beta chain is given with its context. The table lists this clonotype with many counts. Its antigen has not been determined. No much larger clone is present one base from it, and per-base qualities are unavailable. This entry comes from a study of T cells in Graves' hyperthyroidism and ophthalmopathy (dated by TCRdb to about 2019). Regarding the research as a whole: Peripheral blood was collected at initial diagnosis, before any treatment. A discovery cohort of 95 to 100 patients, about 44 with Graves' ophthalmopathy and 57 with stable Graves' hyperthyroidism, was used to find distinguishing TCR V-J signatures. Prospective prediction of ophthalmopathy was tested in an independent validation cohort of 18 to 20 hyperthyroidism patients and approximately 17 patients who later progressed to ophthalmopathy. The approximately 97 discovery patients were randomly divided into training and test sets at a 7:3 ratio. Thyroid tissue and blood T-cell repertoires from more than 5 Graves' hyperthyroidism patients were also compared in the study. After sampling, hyperthyroidism patients received methimazole starting at 30 mg daily, and ophthalmopathy patients received high-dose intravenous methylprednisolone. The paper describes TCR Vbeta CDR3 sequencing of about 140 peripheral blood samples, made up of 43 ophthalmopathy patients, approximately 76 hyperthyroidism patients and 17 progressor patients. General conclusions and limits of the study: In validation, progression to ophthalmopathy was predicted by the model with nearly 71% sensitivity and around 76% specificity, a median of around 6.5 months before onset. No statistical method was used to set the sample size in advance, and investigators knew the group allocation. A model built on a 13 V-J signature distinguished ophthalmopathy from stable hyperthyroidism, reaching around 87% sensitivity and about 81% specificity in cross-validation and 80%/75% in testing. Most expanded thyroid clonotypes (frequency above 0.001) were also detected in blood, suggesting blood repertoires may reflect thyroid immune responses.

The hyperthyroidism patients were between 18 and 65 years old and newly diagnosed, with a disease duration of less than 2 months. Patients with uncontrolled infections, other autoimmune diseases, pregnancy or lactation were excluded. Diagnoses were based on clinical symptoms, serum thyroxine and TRAb, thyroid ultrasound and orbital computed tomography. For progressor patients, blood was drawn at the first diagnosis of hyperthyroidism, before any ophthalmopathy symptoms had appeared. PBMCs were isolated from approximately 10 ml of fresh peripheral blood by Ficoll-Paque density gradient centrifugation. Progressor patients were defined as those initially diagnosed with Graves' hyperthyroidism in whom ophthalmopathy developed during follow-up. Total RNA was extracted with Trizol reagent, and quality was checked on an Agilent 2100 Bioanalyzer. CDR1 and CDR2 are drawn from the germline V gene: SGHRS, YFSETQ. CDR3 length: 14 amino acids, cysteine to phenylalanine. The kept DNA is CDR3 alone, 42 bases in frame from the first base. Trimmed from V: 3 bases; trimmed from J: 10 bases; junction bases lacking a gene match: 7.

The TCR beta CDR3 regions were amplified from RNA transcripts. A first-round RT-PCR of the TCR CDR3 used the HTBI primer set with the Qiagen OneStep RT-PCR kit. A second multiplex PCR round built the libraries, followed by size selection and purification. The libraries were sequenced on an Illumina HiSeq2000 using paired-end 100 bp reads. The authors' pipeline ran thus. SOAPnuke was used to process the raw data, with reads discarded if the reads contained adapters or uncalled bases, had a mean Phred below 15, or lacked an exact constant-primer or identifier match. High-quality paired reads were merged with COPE v1.2.5, and unique nucleotide sequences were defined as clonotypes. MiTCR v1.1 was used to align the clonotypes against IMGT TRBV, TRBD and TRBJ reference segments. The analysis was restricted to V-J combinations with a frequency above 0.0001, which together covered 99.2% of the repertoires. A TCS score was defined as the ratio of F50 (clonal expansion) to E x V (chaos), with BLOSUM62-based TCRdist applied between CDR3 peptides within each V-J. Welch's t-statistics and random forest reduced several hundred V-J features to 10 to 15, which were used in a naive Bayes classifier (R e1071). In-frame beta chains were kept once TCRdb had trimmed the public reads at Q25 with fastp and called clones with MiXCR. Under each unique CDR3 protein, matching rows form one entry showing the most common genes and DNA. In this record, the V and J calls reflect TCRdb's handling and not the investigators' own analysis. The sample records roughly 380,000 distinct CDR3 sequences, 13% of which are singletons. Less than 25% of the sample is in the top ten clones.

Sequenced: blood. Recombination linked TRBV5-1 to TRBJ1-4, and TRBD1 matches 9 of the central bases. This receptor was obtained from a man in his thirties or forties with Graves' hyperthyroidism that later progressed to Graves' ophthalmopathy. The DNA reads TGCGCCAGCAGCTACTGGACAGGGGAAGGAAAACTGTTTTTT. It specifies CASSYWTGEGKLFF.